This T cell receptor beta chain emerged from a study of CD8+ T cells in alopecia areata. Germline loops: CDR1 SQVTM, CDR2 ANQGSEA. The CDR3 extends over 13 amino acids. V gave up 4 bases and J gave up 2 bases, with 11 bases separating them. It was cDNA, reverse transcribed from extracted RNA, that served as the sequencing template. Clones were sequenced by immunoSEQ multiplex PCR, and TCRdb holds only the in-frame ones, with some missing. This table has around 120,000 clones, around two fifths appearing once. Sequences were obtained from CD4+ T cells sorted from blood. This receptor was taken from a human donor with alopecia areata. The chain links TRBV29-1 to TRBJ1-2; D is possibly TRBD1 (5 bases). CDR3 DNA sequence: TGCAGCGTTGCCAGGGTTGGAAACTATGGCTACACCTTC. Its protein is CSVARVGNYGYTF.